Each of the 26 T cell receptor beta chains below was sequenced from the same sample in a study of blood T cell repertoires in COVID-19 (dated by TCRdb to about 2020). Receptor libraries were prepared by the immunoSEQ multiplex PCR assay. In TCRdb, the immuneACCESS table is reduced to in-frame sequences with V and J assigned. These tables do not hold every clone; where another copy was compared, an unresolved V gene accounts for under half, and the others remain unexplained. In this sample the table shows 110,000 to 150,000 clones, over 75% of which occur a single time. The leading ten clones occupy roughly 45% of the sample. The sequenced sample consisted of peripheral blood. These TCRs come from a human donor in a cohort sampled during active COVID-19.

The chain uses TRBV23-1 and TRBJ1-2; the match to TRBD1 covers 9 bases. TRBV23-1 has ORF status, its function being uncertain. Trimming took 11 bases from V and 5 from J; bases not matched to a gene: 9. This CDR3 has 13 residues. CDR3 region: CALHPDRGYGYTF. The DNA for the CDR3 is TGCGCCCTACACCCGGACAGGGGTTATGGCTACACCTTC.

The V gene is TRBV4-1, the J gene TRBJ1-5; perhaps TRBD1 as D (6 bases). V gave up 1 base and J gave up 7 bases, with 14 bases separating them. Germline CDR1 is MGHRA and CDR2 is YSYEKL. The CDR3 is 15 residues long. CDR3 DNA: TGCGCCAGCAGCCAAGTGTGGGGGGGCGCACAGCCCCAGCATTTT. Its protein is CASSQVWGGAQPQHF.

As DNA, the CDR3 is TGTGCCAGCAGAACAGGGGGAAGTCAGCCCCAGCATTTT. Encoded protein: CASRTGGSQPQHF. V gene TRBV28 combines with J gene TRBJ1-5; 8 bases agree with TRBD1. The germline CDR1 and CDR2 sequences are MDHEN and SYDVKM. This CDR3 is 13 amino acids long. J gave up 6 bases and V 6 bases, and 4 bases lay outside the gene matches.

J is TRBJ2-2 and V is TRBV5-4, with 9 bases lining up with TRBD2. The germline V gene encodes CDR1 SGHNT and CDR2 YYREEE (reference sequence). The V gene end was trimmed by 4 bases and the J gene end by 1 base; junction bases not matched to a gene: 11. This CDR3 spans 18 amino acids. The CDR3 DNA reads TGTGCCAGCAGCCCGTCGGGTAGCGGGAGCAGGAACACCGGGGAGCTGTTTTTT. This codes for CASSPSGSGSRNTGELFF.

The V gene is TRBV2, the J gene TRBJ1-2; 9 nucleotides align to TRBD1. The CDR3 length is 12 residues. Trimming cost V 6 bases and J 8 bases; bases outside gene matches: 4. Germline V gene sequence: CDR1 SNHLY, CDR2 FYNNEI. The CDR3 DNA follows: TGTGCCAGCAGGGGACAGGGTTTGGGCTACACCTTC. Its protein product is CASRGQGLGYTF.

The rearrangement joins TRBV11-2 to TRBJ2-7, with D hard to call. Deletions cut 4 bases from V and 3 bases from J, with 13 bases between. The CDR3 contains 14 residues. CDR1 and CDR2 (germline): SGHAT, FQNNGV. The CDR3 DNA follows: TGTGCCAGCAGCTCCTCGGATCGGAGCTACGAGCAGTACTTC. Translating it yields CASSSSDRSYEQYF.

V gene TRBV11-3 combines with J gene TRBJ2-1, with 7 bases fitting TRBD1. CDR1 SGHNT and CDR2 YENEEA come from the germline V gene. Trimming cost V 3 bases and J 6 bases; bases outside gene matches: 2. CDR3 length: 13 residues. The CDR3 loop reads CASSFNRGNEQFF. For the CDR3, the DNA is TGTGCCAGCAGCTTCAACAGGGGCAATGAGCAGTTCTTC.

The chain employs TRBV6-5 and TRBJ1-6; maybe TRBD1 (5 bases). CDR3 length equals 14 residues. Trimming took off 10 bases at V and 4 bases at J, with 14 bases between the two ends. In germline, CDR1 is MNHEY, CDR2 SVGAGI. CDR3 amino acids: CATQPDSYNSPLHF. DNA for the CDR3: TGTGCCACCCAACCCGACAGTTATAATTCACCCCTCCACTTT.

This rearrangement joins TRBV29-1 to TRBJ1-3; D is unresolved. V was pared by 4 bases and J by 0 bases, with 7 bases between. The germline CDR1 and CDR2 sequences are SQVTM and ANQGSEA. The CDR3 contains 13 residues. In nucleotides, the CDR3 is TGCAGCGTTGGTGCGAGCTCTGGAAACACCATATATTTT. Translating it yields CSVGASSGNTIYF.

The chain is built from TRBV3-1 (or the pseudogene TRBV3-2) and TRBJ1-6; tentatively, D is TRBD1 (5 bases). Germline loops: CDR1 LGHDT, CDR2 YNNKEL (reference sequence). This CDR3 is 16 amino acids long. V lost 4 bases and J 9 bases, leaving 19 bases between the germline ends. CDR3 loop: CASSRGLGGGGSPLHF. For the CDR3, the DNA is TGTGCCAGCAGCCGCGGGTTGGGGGGAGGCGGTTCACCCCTCCACTTT.

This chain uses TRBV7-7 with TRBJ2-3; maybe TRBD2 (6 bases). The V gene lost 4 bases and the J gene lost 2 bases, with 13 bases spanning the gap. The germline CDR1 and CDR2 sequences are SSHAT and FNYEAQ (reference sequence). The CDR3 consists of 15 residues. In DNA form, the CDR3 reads TGTGCCAGCAGCTGGGGGGACGGGAACACAGATACGCAGTATTTT. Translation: CASSWGDGNTDTQYF.

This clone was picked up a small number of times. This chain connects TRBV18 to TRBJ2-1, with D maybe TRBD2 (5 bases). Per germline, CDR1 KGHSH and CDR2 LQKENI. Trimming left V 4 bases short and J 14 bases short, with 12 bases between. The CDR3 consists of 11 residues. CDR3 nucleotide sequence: TGTGCCAGCTCACGGGAGTACGTAAAGTTCTTC. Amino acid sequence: CASSREYVKFF.

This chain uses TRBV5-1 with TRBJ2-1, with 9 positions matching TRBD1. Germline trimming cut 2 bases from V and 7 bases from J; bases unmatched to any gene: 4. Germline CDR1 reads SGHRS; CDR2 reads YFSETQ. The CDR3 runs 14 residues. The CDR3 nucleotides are TGCGCCAGCAGCTTAGGGACAGGGAGGAATGAGCAGTTCTTC. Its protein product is CASSLGTGRNEQFF.

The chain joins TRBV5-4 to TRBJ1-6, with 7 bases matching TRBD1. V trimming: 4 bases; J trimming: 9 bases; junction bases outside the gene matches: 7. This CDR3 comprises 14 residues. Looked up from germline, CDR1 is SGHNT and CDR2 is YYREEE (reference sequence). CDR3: CASSPTGMSSPLHF. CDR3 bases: TGTGCCAGCAGCCCGACAGGGATGAGTTCACCCCTCCACTTT.

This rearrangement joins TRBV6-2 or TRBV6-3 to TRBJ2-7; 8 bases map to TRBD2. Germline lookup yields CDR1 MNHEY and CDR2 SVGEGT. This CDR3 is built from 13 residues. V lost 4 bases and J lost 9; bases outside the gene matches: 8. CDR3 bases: TGTGCCAGCAGTTCGGGGGGGACAAGACTGCAGTACGTC. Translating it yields CASSSGGTRLQYV.

CDR3 in amino acids: CASSLGPTRSYEQYV. The CDR3 DNA reads TGTGCCAGCAGCTTGGGGCCGACCAGGTCCTACGAGCAGTACGTC. The chain has TRBV5-5 and TRBJ2-7; no clear D. V was trimmed by 0 bases and J by 1 base, leaving 11 bases between them. The germline V gene has CDR1 SGHKS and CDR2 YYEKEE (reference sequence). There are 15 residues in the CDR3.

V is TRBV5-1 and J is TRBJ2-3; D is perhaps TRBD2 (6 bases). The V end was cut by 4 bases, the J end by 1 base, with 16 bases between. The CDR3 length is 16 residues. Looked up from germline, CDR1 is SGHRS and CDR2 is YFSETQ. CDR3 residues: CASSPGTATGTDTQYF. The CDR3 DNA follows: TGCGCCAGCAGCCCGGGGACTGCCACAGGCACAGATACGCAGTATTTT.

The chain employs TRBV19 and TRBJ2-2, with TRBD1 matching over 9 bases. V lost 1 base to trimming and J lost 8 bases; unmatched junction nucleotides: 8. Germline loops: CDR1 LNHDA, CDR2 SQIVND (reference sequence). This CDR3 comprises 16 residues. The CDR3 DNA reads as TGTGCCAGTAGTATAGCCTCCGGGACAGGGACTGGGGAGCTGTTTTTT. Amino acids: CASSIASGTGTGELFF.

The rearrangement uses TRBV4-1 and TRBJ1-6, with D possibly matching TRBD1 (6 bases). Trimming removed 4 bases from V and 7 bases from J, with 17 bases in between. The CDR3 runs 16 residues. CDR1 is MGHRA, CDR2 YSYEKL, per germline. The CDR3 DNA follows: TGCGCCAGCAGCCCCCTGGGGAGGGGGAAGAATTCACCCCTCCACTTT. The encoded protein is CASSPLGRGKNSPLHF.

CDR3 sequence: CSASGSGRGEQYV. As DNA, the CDR3 is TGCAGTGCTAGTGGGTCGGGGCGGGGTGAGCAGTACGTC. The V gene is TRBV20-1, the J gene TRBJ2-7; TRBD2 is a possible D gene (6 bases). Germline V gives CDR1 DFQATT, CDR2 SNEGSKA (reference sequence). Between the trimmed V and J ends, which lost 3 bases and 7 bases, there was a span of 16 bases. The CDR3 loop spans 13 amino acids.

The DNA of the CDR3 is TGTGCCAGCAGCCGACGGGGGGTCGGCACAGATACGCAGTATTTT. This sequence encodes CASSRRGVGTDTQYF. The chain employs TRBV5-6 and TRBJ2-3; 7 bases line up with TRBD2. J lost 1 base, V lost 4 bases, and 6 bases had no gene match. This CDR3 is built from 15 residues. Germline values: CDR1 SGHDT, CDR2 YYEEEE.

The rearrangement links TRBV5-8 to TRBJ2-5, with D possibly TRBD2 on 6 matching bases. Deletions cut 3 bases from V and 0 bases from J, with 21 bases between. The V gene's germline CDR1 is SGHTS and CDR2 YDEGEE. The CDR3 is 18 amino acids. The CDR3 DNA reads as TGTGCCAGCAGCTCATTGGGACTTTCGGCGGGGTACCAAGAGACCCAGTACTTC. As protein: CASSSLGLSAGYQETQYF.

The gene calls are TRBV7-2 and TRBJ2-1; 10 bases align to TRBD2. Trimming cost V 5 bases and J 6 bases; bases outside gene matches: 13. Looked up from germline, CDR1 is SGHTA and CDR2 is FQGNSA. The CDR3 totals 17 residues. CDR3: CASSTLAGALSSNEQFF. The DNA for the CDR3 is TGTGCCAGCAGCACTCTAGCGGGAGCCCTCTCATCCAATGAGCAGTTCTTC.

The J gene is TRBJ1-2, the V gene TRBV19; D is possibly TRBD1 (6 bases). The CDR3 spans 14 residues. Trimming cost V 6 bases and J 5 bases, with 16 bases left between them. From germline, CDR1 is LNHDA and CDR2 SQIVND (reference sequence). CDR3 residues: CASRFQGMGYGYTF. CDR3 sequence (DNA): TGTGCCAGTAGGTTTCAGGGGATGGGGTATGGCTACACCTTC.

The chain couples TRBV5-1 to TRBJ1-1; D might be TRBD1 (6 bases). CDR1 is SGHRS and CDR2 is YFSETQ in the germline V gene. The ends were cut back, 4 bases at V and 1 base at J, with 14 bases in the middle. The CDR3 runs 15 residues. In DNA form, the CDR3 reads TGCGCCAGCAGCGGATCCGGGACACCGAACACTGAAGCTTTCTTT. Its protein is CASSGSGTPNTEAFF.

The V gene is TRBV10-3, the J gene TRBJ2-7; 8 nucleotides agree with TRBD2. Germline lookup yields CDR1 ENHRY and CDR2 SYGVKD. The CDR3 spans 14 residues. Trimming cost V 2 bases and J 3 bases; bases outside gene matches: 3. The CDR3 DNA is TGTGCCATCAGTGAGCGGGAGGGAGGCTACGAGCAGTACGTC. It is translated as CAISEREGGYEQYV.